The present entry profiles one TCR beta chain with its context. What it recognizes is unknown. The assay was immunoSEQ multiplex PCR, and TCRdb's table has in-frame clones only and misses some. This sample carries about 90,000 clones, over 85% of them seen once, and the ten largest clones take over 0.3%. This sample stems from a study of graft-versus-host responses after intestinal transplantation. About the research overall: Recipients had transplants, and these were multivisceral, liver-intestinal, or isolated intestinal. Among the recipients, all got anti-thymocyte globulin induction and then tacrolimus and steroids for approximately 3 years.

Broader study findings: High graft-versus-host to host-versus-graft clonal ratios were seen in allografts of patients with graft-donor T cell macrochimerism. GvH clones were identified in recipient marrow, with some first appearing in ileum or blood.

Per the germline V gene, CDR1 is LNHDA and CDR2 is SQIVND (reference sequence). Trimming removed 1 base from V and 3 bases from J, with 12 bases in between. The CDR3 spans 15 residues. The specimen was unstimulated CD4+ T cells sorted from spleen or lymph node cells, collected before intestinal transplant. V usage is TRBV19 and J usage is TRBJ1-1; D not resolved. This receptor was obtained from a human donor who received an intestinal transplant. The CDR3 bases are TGTGCCAGTAGTATAGTTGGGGTTAGGGACACTGAAGCTTTCTTT. It codes for CASSIVGVRDTEAFF.